This TCR beta chain was captured in a study of T-cell memory formation after mild COVID-19. Study outcomes and limitations: Specificity for SARS-CoV-2 was not confirmed among the second-wave clones peaking on day 37.

This clonotype occurred a few times. Its antigen is undetermined. TCRdb reanalysed the 5' RACE reads using MiXCR and keeps one entry per CDR3 protein. Of about 300,000 distinct CDR3 sequences listed, approximately 19% are singletons. Trimming removed 3 bases at V and 3 bases at J, with 8 bases between. The length of the CDR3 is 14 residues. Germline assignment: CDR1 KGHSH and CDR2 LQKENI. The J gene is TRBJ1-4, the V gene TRBV18; D not resolved. The source is a young man who had mild COVID-19 (a few samples of this study predate the infection). Cell type and time point are not known. Source material: PBMCs or a T cell subset sorted from them (not recorded which). The DNA of the CDR3 is TGTGCCAGCTCACCGCCAGGCTCTAATGAAAAACTGTTTTTT. This sequence encodes CASSPPGSNEKLFF.